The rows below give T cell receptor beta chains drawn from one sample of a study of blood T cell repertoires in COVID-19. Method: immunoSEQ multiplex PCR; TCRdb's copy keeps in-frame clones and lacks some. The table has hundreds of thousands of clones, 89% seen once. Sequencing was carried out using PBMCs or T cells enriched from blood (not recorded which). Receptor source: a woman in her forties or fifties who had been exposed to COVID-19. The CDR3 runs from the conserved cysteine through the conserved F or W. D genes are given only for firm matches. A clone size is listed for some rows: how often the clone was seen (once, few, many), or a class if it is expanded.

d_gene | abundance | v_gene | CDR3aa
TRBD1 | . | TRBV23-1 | CASSQSLIGTAYGYTF
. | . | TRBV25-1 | CASSELNRDEQYF
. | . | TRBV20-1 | CSALARYEQYF
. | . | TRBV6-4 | CASKPDRNYGYTF
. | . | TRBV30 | CAGGARNYGYTF
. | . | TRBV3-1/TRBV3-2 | CASSQVAGVITEAFF
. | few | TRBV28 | CASSPGGLRTNYGYTF
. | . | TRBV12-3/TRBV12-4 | CASSFLGVDIQYF
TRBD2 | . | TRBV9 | CASSIQPGLATDTQYF
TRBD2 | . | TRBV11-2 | CASSLLGLAGNGGTGELFF
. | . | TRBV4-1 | CASSQPRGGYQETQYF
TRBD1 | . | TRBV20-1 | CSASREDRATQPQHF
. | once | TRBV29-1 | CSAREETQYF
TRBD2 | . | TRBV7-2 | CASSETSGGAYNEQFF
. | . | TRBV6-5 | CASSYSSQGSYEQYF
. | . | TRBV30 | CAWTRNPANEKLFF
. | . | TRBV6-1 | CASSEGTSFYYEQYF
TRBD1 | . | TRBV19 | CASSPGTGALAKNIQYF
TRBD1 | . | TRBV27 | CASSLSGDRGPLRTGELFF
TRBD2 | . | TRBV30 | CAWIYKLAVPAGELFF
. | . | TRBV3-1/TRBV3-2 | CASSQRGSHEQYF
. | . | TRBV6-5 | CASSYTEHYGYTF
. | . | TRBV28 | CASSSKPGGRRDQPQHF
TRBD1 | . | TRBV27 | CASSLSVDRYIGELFF
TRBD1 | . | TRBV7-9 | CASSLANGQGAYEQYF
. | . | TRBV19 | CASSNRTPFAPLHF
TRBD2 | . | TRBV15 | CATSREKAGGGNEQFF
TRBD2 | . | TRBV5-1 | CASSLVAGSYNEQFF
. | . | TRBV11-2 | CASSGQINTGELFF
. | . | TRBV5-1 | CASSLGEGKNSMNTEAFF
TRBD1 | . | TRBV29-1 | CSAGQGAGAEAFF
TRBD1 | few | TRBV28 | CASSDPGQANYGYTF
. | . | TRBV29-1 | CSVARGSSGEQYF
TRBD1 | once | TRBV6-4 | CASSEGDRGGTEAFF
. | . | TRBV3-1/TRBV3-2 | CASSHRGTNTGELFF
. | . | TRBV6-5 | CASSYPRGTGELFF
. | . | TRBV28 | CASSLRAGWQPQHF